The 27 T cell receptor beta chains presented below share a single source sample, sequenced in a study of immune cell composition in non-small cell lung cancer. Normal lung sampling was at least 3 cm from the tumour, as distant as possible. Produced via immunoSEQ multiplex PCR; TCRdb's table is partial and in-frame only. The sample holds some 9,000 clones, roughly 69% seen once. What was sequenced was non-adjacent lung tissue. The receptors here all came from a human donor with non-small cell lung cancer.

This chain joins TRBV19 and TRBJ2-1; 10 bases match TRBD1. From germline, CDR1 is LNHDA and CDR2 SQIVND (reference sequence). This CDR3 comprises 15 residues. V shed 7 bases and J 5 bases; nucleotides not matched to a gene: 8. The CDR3, as DNA: TGTGCCAGTACCTCAGGCGGGACAGGGGACAATGAGCAGTTCTTC. Protein sequence: CASTSGGTGDNEQFF.

V and J are TRBV7-9 and TRBJ2-7; D is uncertain. Germline V gene sequence: CDR1 SEHNR, CDR2 FQNEAQ (reference sequence). V lost 5 bases to trimming and J lost 2 bases, with 22 bases between them. The CDR3 is made up of 17 amino acids. The CDR3 sequence is CASSGPPPRQPPYEQYF. The CDR3 coding sequence is TGTGCCAGCAGCGGTCCACCCCCTAGGCAGCCCCCCTACGAGCAGTACTTC.

This rearrangement joins TRBV6-1 to TRBJ1-1; the match to TRBD1 covers 7 bases. Germline V gene data show CDR1 as MNHNS and CDR2 as SASEGT. CDR3 size: 18 residues. The V gene end was trimmed by 3 bases and the J gene end by 0 bases; junction bases not matched to a gene: 13. As DNA, the CDR3 is TGTGCCAGCAGTGAGCCCTACAGGGGTCTTGCCTTGAACACTGAAGCTTTCTTT. It yields the protein CASSEPYRGLALNTEAFF.

This chain joins TRBV5-1 and TRBJ1-1, with TRBD1 identical over 8 bases. The V and J ends lost 2 bases and 6 bases, in that order; junction bases with no gene match: 9. CDR3 length equals 15 residues. The germline gives CDR1 SGHRS, CDR2 YFSETQ. The CDR3 region is CASSFVGQVDPEAFF. The CDR3 DNA follows: TGCGCCAGCAGCTTTGTGGGACAGGTTGACCCTGAAGCTTTCTTT.

The chain carries TRBV7-9 and TRBJ1-2; 11 nucleotides agree with TRBD1. CDR1 and CDR2 (germline): SEHNR, FQNEAQ (reference sequence). There are 16 residues in the CDR3. Unmatched junction bases numbered 11, after V lost 6 bases and J lost 5 bases. The CDR3 DNA reads TGTGCCAGCAGATTTACCGGGACAGGGGGTGGGTATGGCTACACCTTC. Its translation is CASRFTGTGGGYGYTF.

CDR3 in DNA: TGTGCCAGCAGCTTAGACGGGTTCTATGAAAAACTGTTTTTT. This translates into CASSLDGFYEKLFF. The chain carries TRBV7-2 and TRBJ1-4; D is ambiguous. Germline lookup yields CDR1 SGHTA and CDR2 FQGNSA. V lost 1 base and J lost 6, with 9 bases in between. This CDR3 is 14 amino acids long.

A single count supports this clone. The chain uses TRBV30 and TRBJ1-5; tentatively, D is TRBD1 (5 bases). With 1 base removed from V and 1 base from J, the gap between germline ends came to 8 bases. This CDR3 is 14 amino acids long. Per germline, CDR1 GTSNPN and CDR2 SVGIG (reference sequence). The CDR3 nucleotides read TGTGCCTGGAGTGGTCCAGGGAGCAATCAGCCCCAGCATTTT. It encodes CAWSGPGSNQPQHF. Looking up the rest from reference TRBV30 and TRBJ1-5 gives the full variable domain: SQTIHQWPATLVQPVGSPLSLECTVEGTSNPNLYWYRQAAGRGLQLLFYSVGIGQISSEVPQNLSASRPQDRQFILSSKKLLLSDSGFYLCAWSGPGSNQPQHFGDGTRLSIL.

The count of this clone is one. The chain employs TRBV9 and TRBJ1-1; D unclear. Trimming pared 7 bases from V and 0 bases from J, leaving 13 bases between. The germline gives CDR1 SGDLS, CDR2 YYNGEE. This CDR3 region has 14 residues. The CDR3 nucleotides read TGTGCCAGCGGCGAACGAGGCATGAACACTGAAGCTTTCTTT. Encoded protein: CASGERGMNTEAFF.

The chain couples TRBV7-6 to TRBJ1-3; no clear D. The CDR3 runs 14 residues. Germline assignment: CDR1 SGHVS and CDR2 FNYEAQ. Trimming cost V 5 bases and J 1 base, with 9 bases left between them. CDR3 amino acids: CASSHPGSGNTIYF. CDR3 nucleotides: TGTGCCAGCAGCCACCCGGGGTCTGGAAACACCATATATTTT.

Written as DNA, the CDR3 is TGTGCCAGCAGCTTTCTCCCAGGGGGCAACGTGGGCTCCTACGAGCAGTACTTC. Amino acids: CASSFLPGGNVGSYEQYF. This chain joins TRBV5-4 and TRBJ2-7; 8 nucleotides line up with TRBD1. Germline CDR1 reads SGHNT; CDR2 reads YYREEE (reference sequence). CDR3 length equals 18 residues. Unmatched junction bases numbered 13, after V lost 2 bases and J lost 0 bases.

This clone was observed a single time. The chain carries TRBV6-5 and TRBJ2-7, with D perhaps TRBD1 (5 bases). Germline CDR1 and CDR2: MNHEY and SVGAGI. V was pared by 0 bases and J by 2 bases, with 11 bases between. The CDR3 has 15 amino acids. The CDR3 bases are TGTGCCAGCAGTTACTCGTATCAGGGTACCTACGAGCAGTACTTC. Translation gives CASSYSYQGTYEQYF.

V is TRBV7-2 and J is TRBJ2-7; 8 bases line up with TRBD2. Germline V gene lookup returns CDR1 SGHTA and CDR2 FQGNSA. The CDR3 has 16 residues. V shed 7 bases, J shed 1 base, and the junction held 12 bases outside the gene matches. The CDR3 DNA is TGTGCCAGCACCATTTCGAGGGGCGGGGGGTCCTACGAGCAGTACTTC. Translated, it gives CASTISRGGGSYEQYF.

The chain recombines TRBV11-2 with TRBJ2-7; 7 bases are shared with TRBD1. J lost 5 bases, V lost 1 base, and 14 bases had no gene match. The CDR3 is 17 residues long. CDR1 and CDR2 (germline): SGHAT, FQNNGV. For the CDR3, the DNA is TGTGCCAGCAGCTTAGTGCCGGGACAGCTTGGAAGGAACGAGCAGTACTTC. As protein: CASSLVPGQLGRNEQYF.

There are a few counts of this clone. The gene calls are TRBV5-1 and TRBJ2-7, with 12 bases matching TRBD2. This CDR3 comprises 14 residues. Germline values: CDR1 SGHRS, CDR2 YFSETQ. V lost 3 bases, J lost 10 bases, and 8 bases stayed unmatched. The chain's CDR3 is CASSWTSGDLGQYF. In nucleotides, the CDR3 is TGCGCCAGCAGCTGGACTAGCGGGGACCTGGGACAGTACTTC.

This clone was recorded only once. V usage is TRBV7-2 and J usage is TRBJ2-3; weak D call: TRBD2 (7 bases). This CDR3 has 14 amino acids. Trimming took off 1 base at V and 5 bases at J, with 10 bases between the two ends. CDR1 and CDR2 from the germline V gene are SGHTA and FQGNSA. The CDR3 coding sequence is TGTGCCAGCAGCTTAGGCGGGGGCGTAGATACGCAGTATTTT. It specifies CASSLGGGVDTQYF.

This clone has more than one count but fewer than ten. The J gene is TRBJ1-2, the V gene TRBV7-2; D unresolved. The V gene lost 2 bases and the J gene lost 4 bases, with 14 bases spanning the gap. Germline V gene data show CDR1 as SGHTA and CDR2 as FQGNSA. This CDR3 region has 15 residues. CDR3 protein: CASSLIKAEIYGYTF. DNA for the CDR3: TGTGCCAGCAGCTTAATCAAAGCCGAAATCTATGGCTACACCTTC.

The rearrangement joins TRBV5-1 to TRBJ1-4; the D is unclear. In germline, CDR1 is SGHRS, CDR2 YFSETQ. Trimming removed 0 bases at V and 6 bases at J, with 18 bases between. This CDR3 is built from 17 residues. This CDR3 is CASSLASAGSWDEKLFF. The CDR3 DNA sequence: TGCGCCAGCAGCTTGGCCTCGGCGGGTTCATGGGATGAAAAACTGTTTTTT.

This clone was picked up a small number of times. The V call is TRBV10-1, the J call TRBJ1-1; D is perhaps TRBD1 (6 bases). Germline lookup yields CDR1 WNHNN and CDR2 SYGVQD (reference sequence). This CDR3 has 13 residues. Trimming left V 5 bases short and J 2 bases short, with 9 bases between. CDR3 sequence: CASSRQANTEAFF. The DNA of the CDR3 is TGCGCCAGCAGTCGACAGGCCAACACTGAAGCTTTCTTT.

The sample holds one count of this clone. The chain uses TRBV4-3 and TRBJ1-1; unclear D gene. Germline lookup yields CDR1 LGHNA and CDR2 YSLEER. CDR3 length: 13 residues. V was trimmed by 4 bases and J by 6 bases, leaving 12 bases between them. CDR3 in amino acids: CASSLLVRAEAFF. In nucleotides, the CDR3 is TGCGCCAGCAGCCTTTTAGTGAGGGCTGAAGCTTTCTTT.

The gene calls are TRBV6-6 and TRBJ1-5, with 7 positions matching TRBD1. With V trimmed by 4 bases and J by 11 bases, 14 bases remained unmatched. The germline V gene encodes CDR1 MNHNY and CDR2 SVGAGI (reference sequence). CDR3 length: 15 residues. CDR3: CASSSGQLVVEAQHF. CDR3 DNA sequence: TGTGCCAGCAGTTCGGGACAGCTAGTAGTGGAAGCCCAGCATTTT.

CDR3 in amino acids: CASSLGIVESEKLFF. CDR3 sequence (DNA): TGCGCCAGCAGCTTGGGTATAGTAGAGAGTGAAAAACTGTTTTTT. V is TRBV5-1 and J is TRBJ1-4; D remains unclear. Germline-derived CDR1 and CDR2 are SGHRS and YFSETQ. CDR3 size: 15 residues. Trimming left V 0 bases short and J 7 bases short, with 13 bases between.

In this sample, this clone turned up a few times. The V gene is TRBV11-2, the J gene TRBJ1-4; the D gene is possibly TRBD1 (6 bases). CDR1 and CDR2 from the germline V gene are SGHAT and FQNNGV. The CDR3 contains 15 residues. Trimming shortened V by 5 bases and J by 3 bases, and 13 bases separated the two germline ends. The CDR3 region is CASSQEGHPNEKLFF. The CDR3 region has the DNA TGTGCCAGCAGCCAAGAGGGACACCCTAATGAAAAACTGTTTTTT.

This clone rates as medium-sized. The rearrangement joins TRBV7-8 to TRBJ1-1, with TRBD1 as a possible D gene (6 bases). The length of the CDR3 is 15 residues. Germline CDR1 is SGHVS and CDR2 is FQNEAQ. Trimming shortened V by 1 base and J by 0 bases, and 9 bases separated the two germline ends. The CDR3 nucleotides are TGTGCCAGCAGCTTAGGAGGGGGTTTGAACACTGAAGCTTTCTTT. It is translated as CASSLGGGLNTEAFF.

This clone was found a few times. The chain carries TRBV6-6 and TRBJ1-6, with a possible D match to TRBD1 (6 bases). Between the trimmed V and J ends, which lost 6 bases and 6 bases, there was a span of 12 bases. The germline V gene has CDR1 MNHNY and CDR2 SVGAGI (reference sequence). The CDR3 is 14 residues long. The CDR3 sequence: CASRNTGRNSPLHF. In DNA form, the CDR3 reads TGTGCCAGCAGGAATACAGGGCGTAATTCACCCCTCCACTTT.

The CDR3 nucleotides are TGTGCCAGCAGTTCGGGATTCCTAAACTACAATGAGCAGTTCTTC. This sequence encodes CASSSGFLNYNEQFF. The rearrangement links TRBV6-5 to TRBJ2-1, with D perhaps TRBD2 (5 bases). Germline V CDR1 and CDR2: MNHEY, SVGAGI. V gave up 4 bases and J gave up 3 bases, with 13 bases separating them. The CDR3 extends over 15 amino acids.

The gene calls are TRBV9 and TRBJ2-7; TRBD2 matches 9 bases. J was trimmed by 0 bases and V by 3 bases; bases with no gene match: 7. Germline assignment: CDR1 SGDLS and CDR2 YYNGEE. The CDR3 length is 16 residues. The DNA for the CDR3 is TGTGCCAGCAGCGCCGCAGGACTAGCGCACTCCTACGAGCAGTACTTC. Protein sequence: CASSAAGLAHSYEQYF.

This clone is categorized as medium-sized (0.01 to 0.1%). The CDR3 DNA sequence: TGCGCCAGCAGTGAGTATCAGGATAGCAATCAGCCCCAGCATTTT. Its translation: CASSEYQDSNQPQHF. J is TRBJ1-5 and V is TRBV10-1; no definite D call. The CDR3 contains 15 residues. Per the germline V gene, CDR1 is WNHNN and CDR2 is SYGVQD (reference sequence). V was pared by 1 base and J by 0 bases, with 7 bases between.